This T cell receptor beta chain was documented in a study of control samples from healthy donors and cancer patients. Some clones are missing from TCRdb's copy, which holds only in-frame ones; the method was immunoSEQ multiplex PCR. The top ten clones hold about an eighth of a sample with about 270,000 clones, over 75% of them seen once. The sequenced material came from PBMCs. This sequence was found in a woman aged 55-69 years with lung cancer.

CDR3 residues: CAIGIGANYGYTF. CDR3 in DNA: TGTGCCATCGGAATAGGAGCTAACTATGGCTACACCTTC. V and J are TRBV10-3 and TRBJ1-2; no definite D call. The V and J ends lost 8 bases and 0 bases respectively, with 10 bases between them. CDR1 and CDR2 from the germline V gene are ENHRY and SYGVKD. The CDR3 contains 13 residues.